A single sample gave rise to the 29 T cell receptor beta chains below, sequenced in a study of blood T cell repertoires in COVID-19. Only in-frame clones appear in the TCRdb table, and some are missing; sequencing was by immunoSEQ multiplex PCR. The sample has fewer than 350,000 clones; approximately 86% are singletons. The sequenced sample consisted of PBMCs or T cells enriched from blood (not recorded which). These TCRs come from a woman aged 35 to 49 with acute COVID-19.

The chain has TRBV18 and TRBJ2-1; TRBD2 matches 15 bases. The CDR3 has 16 amino acids. Trimming removed 4 bases from V and 9 bases from J; junction bases left unmatched: 7. Germline CDR1 is KGHSH and CDR2 is LQKENI. The CDR3 DNA sequence: TGTGCCAGCTCACTCCCAGGACTAGCGGGAGGGCGTGAGCAGTTCTTC. It encodes CASSLPGLAGGREQFF. Drawing the rest from reference TRBV18 and TRBJ2-1, the complete variable domain is NAGVMQNPRHLVRRRGQEARLRCSPMKGHSHVYWYRQLPEEGLKFMVYLQKENIIDESGMPKERFSAEFPKEGPSILRIQQVVRGDSAAYFCASSLPGLAGGREQFFGPGTRLTVL.

The CDR3: CASSWRYEQYF. As DNA, the CDR3 is TGTGCCAGCAGTTGGAGGTACGAGCAGTACTTC. The chain uses TRBV6-2 or TRBV6-3 and TRBJ2-7; a possible D gene is TRBD2 (5 bases). CDR1 is MNHEY, CDR2 SVGEGT, per germline. There are 11 residues in the CDR3. Between the trimmed V and J ends, which lost 4 bases and 4 bases, there was a span of 5 bases.

The table lists this clone with a few counts. V is TRBV7-2 and J is TRBJ1-3, with a tentative D call TRBD1 (5 bases). Between the trimmed V and J ends, which lost 5 bases and 4 bases, there was a span of 15 bases. The germline gives CDR1 SGHTA, CDR2 FQGNSA. The CDR3 has 15 residues. The CDR3 DNA reads as TGTGCCAGCAGCGCCTACCCAGGGTCGGGAAACACCATATATTTT. Its translation: CASSAYPGSGNTIYF.

The rearrangement joins TRBV18 to TRBJ1-5, with a weak D call TRBD1 (5 bases). V shed 2 bases and J shed 3 bases, with 17 bases lying between them. Germline assignment: CDR1 KGHSH and CDR2 LQKENI. There are 17 residues in the CDR3. The CDR3 reads CASSPSQGSGVNQPQHF. For the CDR3, the DNA is TGTGCCAGCTCACCATCCCAGGGAAGCGGGGTCAATCAGCCCCAGCATTTT.

In this sample, this clone turned up once. This chain joins TRBV28 and TRBJ1-5; D is uncertain. V was cut by 3 bases and J by 2 bases, with 8 bases left in between. The CDR3 spans 14 residues. Germline V gene data show CDR1 as MDHEN and CDR2 as SYDVKM. CDR3 coding DNA: TGTGCCAGCAGTTTGGCTTTGGGCAATCAGCCCCAGCATTTT. It yields the protein CASSLALGNQPQHF.

The V and J genes are TRBV7-8 and TRBJ2-1; TRBD2 matches at 7 bases. V lost 0 bases, J lost 4 bases, and 9 bases stayed unmatched. CDR1 is SGHVS and CDR2 is FQNEAQ in the germline V gene. The CDR3 totals 17 residues. The CDR3 nucleotides read TGTGCCAGCAGCTTAGCGGGGTCAAGCGGGGATTACAATGAGCAGTTCTTC. Translating gives CASSLAGSSGDYNEQFF.

CDR3 sequence (DNA): TGTGCCAGCAGTCCGACGGGGGGCTTCAATCAGCCCCAGCATTTT. Encoded protein: CASSPTGGFNQPQHF. This chain uses TRBV28 with TRBJ1-5; a weak D match, TRBD1 (6 bases). Germline V gene data show CDR1 as MDHEN and CDR2 as SYDVKM. CDR3 size: 15 residues. V lost 5 bases to trimming and J lost 3 bases, with 14 bases between them. Full variable domain (remainder filled in from reference TRBV28 and TRBJ1-5): DVKVTQSSRYLVKRTGEKVFLECVQDMDHENMFWYRQDPGLGLRLIYFSYDVKMKEKGDIPEGYSVSREKKERFSLILESASTNQTSMYLCASSPTGGFNQPQHFGDGTRLSIL.

This chain uses TRBV11-2 with TRBJ1-2; D is undetermined. V dropped 0 bases and J dropped 4 bases, with 9 bases sitting between them. CDR1 is SGHAT, CDR2 FQNNGV, per germline. The CDR3 length is 14 residues. CDR3 residues: CASSLEPTGYGYTF. The CDR3 region has the DNA TGTGCCAGCAGCTTAGAACCGACGGGCTATGGCTACACCTTC. Full variable domain (remainder filled in from reference TRBV11-2 and TRBJ1-2): EAGVAQSPRYKIIEKRQSVAFWCNPISGHATLYWYQQILGQGPKLLIQFQNNGVVDDSQLPKDRFSAERLKGVDSTLKIQPAKLEDSAVYLCASSLEPTGYGYTFGSGTRLTVV.

V is TRBV15 and J is TRBJ1-5; TRBD1 agrees at 9 bases. Unmatched junction bases numbered 12, after V lost 4 bases and J lost 5 bases. The length of the CDR3 is 17 residues. CDR1 and CDR2 from the germline V gene are LNHNV and YYDKDF (reference sequence). CDR3 sequence (DNA): TGTGCCACCAGCACGACAGGGGGGACGCTTAGGGATCAGCCCCAGCATTTT. Protein sequence: CATSTTGGTLRDQPQHF. Full variable domain (missing parts from reference TRBV15 and TRBJ1-5): DAMVIQNPRYQVTQFGKPVTLSCSQTLNHNVMYWYQQKSSQAPKLLFHYYDKDFNNEADTPDNFQSRRPNTSFCFLDIRSPGLGDTAMYLCATSTTGGTLRDQPQHFGDGTRLSIL.

The chain uses TRBV7-6 and TRBJ2-7; D is uncertain. Trimming removed 1 base at V and 2 bases at J, with 6 bases between. This CDR3 has 13 residues. Germline-derived CDR1 and CDR2 are SGHVS and FNYEAQ. CDR3: CASSLGAPYEQYF. CDR3 nucleotide sequence: TGTGCCAGCAGCTTAGGGGCCCCCTACGAGCAGTACTTC.

The chain joins TRBV6-5 to TRBJ1-1; 7 bases are a match to TRBD1. With V trimmed by 6 bases and J by 1 base, 5 bases remained unmatched. Germline V gene data show CDR1 as MNHEY and CDR2 as SVGAGI. The CDR3 is 14 residues long. CDR3 sequence reads: CASSRGQTNTEAFF. The CDR3 nucleotides are TGTGCCAGCAGCAGGGGACAGACGAACACTGAAGCTTTCTTT.

The table lists this clone with a count of one. The rearrangement links TRBV28 to TRBJ1-1, with D possibly TRBD1 on 5 matching bases. V gave up 1 base and J gave up 1 base, with 7 bases separating them. CDR3 length equals 14 residues. Germline V gene data show CDR1 as MDHEN and CDR2 as SYDVKM. CDR3 amino acids: CASSLLGRNTEAFF. The CDR3 DNA is TGTGCCAGCAGTTTATTGGGGCGGAACACTGAAGCTTTCTTT.

The V gene is TRBV7-6, the J gene TRBJ1-6, with D possibly being TRBD1 (5 bases). Germline CDR1 reads SGHVS; CDR2 reads FNYEAQ. Trimming shortened V by 2 bases and J by 9 bases, and 14 bases separated the two germline ends. The CDR3 sequence is 15 residues long. The CDR3 sequence: CASSLYQGTPSPLHF. CDR3 coding DNA: TGTGCCAGCAGCTTATATCAGGGTACTCCTTCACCCCTCCACTTT.

The V gene is TRBV27, the J gene TRBJ1-6, with 7 bases matching TRBD1. The CDR3 totals 15 residues. V lost 5 bases, J lost 4 bases, and 5 bases stayed unmatched. CDR1 MNHEY and CDR2 SMNVEV come from the germline V gene (reference sequence). The DNA for the CDR3 is TGTGCCAGCAGTGCGACAGGGACTTATAATTCACCCCTCCACTTT. This codes for CASSATGTYNSPLHF.

V and J are TRBV15 and TRBJ1-2; D remains ambiguous. Germline-derived CDR1 and CDR2 are LNHNV and YYDKDF (reference sequence). V was trimmed by 0 bases and J by 4 bases, leaving 12 bases between them. This CDR3 spans 15 amino acids. CDR3: CATSRDYLGGYGYTF. As DNA, the CDR3 is TGTGCCACCAGCAGAGACTACCTGGGAGGCTATGGCTACACCTTC. Filled out from reference TRBV15 and TRBJ1-2, the complete variable domain reads DAMVIQNPRYQVTQFGKPVTLSCSQTLNHNVMYWYQQKSSQAPKLLFHYYDKDFNNEADTPDNFQSRRPNTSFCFLDIRSPGLGDTAMYLCATSRDYLGGYGYTFGSGTRLTVV.

This chain uses TRBV3-1 (or the pseudogene TRBV3-2) with TRBJ2-1; 7 positions match TRBD2. This CDR3 region has 16 residues. In germline, CDR1 is LGHDT, CDR2 YNNKEL (reference sequence). V gave up 4 bases and J gave up 1 base; unmatched junction bases: 7. Written as DNA, the CDR3 is TGTGCCAGCAGCCCTCCGGGACTACCATCCTACAATGAGCAGTTCTTC. Translating it yields CASSPPGLPSYNEQFF.

V and J are TRBV28 and TRBJ2-1; TRBD2 aligns across 10 bases. V dropped 7 bases and J dropped 4; count of bases not matched to a gene: 13. Germline loops: CDR1 MDHEN, CDR2 SYDVKM. The CDR3 runs 17 residues. The CDR3 loop is CASTDPSGSVPYNEQFF. The CDR3 DNA follows: TGTGCCAGCACCGATCCTAGCGGGAGCGTCCCGTACAATGAGCAGTTCTTC.

The chain links TRBV5-4 to TRBJ1-1, with 9 bases that match TRBD1. This CDR3 region has 16 residues. V shed 4 bases and J 6 bases; nucleotides not matched to a gene: 13. Germline V gene sequence: CDR1 SGHNT, CDR2 YYREEE (reference sequence). The CDR3 DNA reads TGTGCCAGCAGCCCGATGAACTACAGGGGGCAGGCTGAAGCTTTCTTT. Its translation is CASSPMNYRGQAEAFF.

This clone was seen a single time. This rearrangement joins TRBV28 to TRBJ1-1, with 7 nucleotides matching TRBD1. Germline lookup yields CDR1 MDHEN and CDR2 SYDVKM. The CDR3 contains 15 residues. The V gene end was trimmed by 1 base and the J gene end by 7 bases; junction bases not matched to a gene: 9. CDR3 sequence: CASSLSSSGGYEAFF. DNA for the CDR3: TGTGCCAGCAGTTTATCGAGTTCAGGGGGGTATGAAGCTTTCTTT. The whole variable domain, remainder taken from reference TRBV28 and TRBJ1-1, is DVKVTQSSRYLVKRTGEKVFLECVQDMDHENMFWYRQDPGLGLRLIYFSYDVKMKEKGDIPEGYSVSREKKERFSLILESASTNQTSMYLCASSLSSSGGYEAFFGQGTRLTVV.

The table lists this clone with a few counts. The V gene is TRBV7-2, the J gene TRBJ2-7, with 7 bases aligning to TRBD2. Germline CDR1 is SGHTA and CDR2 is FQGNSA. CDR3 length equals 16 residues. Trimming took 6 bases from V and 3 from J; bases not matched to a gene: 14. In DNA form, the CDR3 reads TGTGCCAGCAGGGGGGATCGGACGGGAGGTCTCTACGAGCAGTACTTC. Amino acid sequence: CASRGDRTGGLYEQYF.

This sequence joins TRBV4-2 and TRBJ1-1, with 12 bases identical to TRBD1. The V gene end was trimmed by 4 bases and the J gene end by 0 bases; junction bases not matched to a gene: 6. CDR1 is LGHNA, CDR2 YNFKEQ, per germline. The CDR3 loop spans 17 amino acids. This chain's CDR3 is CASSPPGTGGLNTEAFF. In nucleotides, the CDR3 is TGTGCCAGCAGCCCCCCAGGGACAGGGGGCCTGAACACTGAAGCTTTCTTT.

This chain uses TRBV28 with TRBJ2-7; possible D gene TRBD1, 6 bases. The CDR3 has 14 residues. Germline V gene data show CDR1 as MDHEN and CDR2 as SYDVKM. V was clipped by 6 bases and J by 2 bases, with 14 bases between them. The CDR3 DNA reads TGTGCCAGCAGCCTCCGGGACATTACCTACGAGCAGTACTTC. This gives the protein CASSLRDITYEQYF.

The V call is TRBV7-9, the J call TRBJ2-3, with D perhaps matching TRBD2 (5 bases). The CDR3 is made up of 15 amino acids. V lost 6 bases and J 0 bases, leaving 13 bases between the germline ends. Per the germline V gene, CDR1 is SEHNR and CDR2 is FQNEAQ (reference sequence). DNA for the CDR3: TGTGCCAGCAGTTCCAGCGGATACAGCACAGATACGCAGTATTTT. Translating gives CASSSSGYSTDTQYF.

The rearrangement links TRBV10-2 to TRBJ2-7; 8 bases are a match to TRBD2. CDR3 length: 13 residues. The V gene's germline CDR1 is WSHSY and CDR2 SAAADI. After removal of 6 bases from V and 5 bases from J, the junction contained 6 bases not matched to a gene. The DNA of the CDR3 is TGCGCCAGCAGCTTCGGGACTAGAGACGAGCAGTACTTC. Protein product: CASSFGTRDEQYF.

J is TRBJ1-1 and V is TRBV29-1; weak D call: TRBD1 (6 bases). This CDR3 has 15 residues. The V and J ends lost 4 bases and 0 bases respectively, with 15 bases between them. Germline-derived CDR1 and CDR2 are SQVTM and ANQGSEA. The CDR3 coding sequence is TGCAGCGTTGCGGGACATTCAGTCTTGAACACTGAAGCTTTCTTT. This gives the protein CSVAGHSVLNTEAFF.

The chain combines TRBV4-1 with TRBJ2-7, with 7 bases aligning to TRBD2. Unmatched junction bases numbered 9, after V lost 4 bases and J lost 3 bases. The CDR3 length is 15 residues. CDR1 is MGHRA, CDR2 YSYEKL, per germline. CDR3 in DNA: TGCGCCAGCAGCCTCGGGGGAGGGCTCGGCTACGAGCAGTACTTC. Translating it yields CASSLGGGLGYEQYF.

This clone was counted once. This chain joins TRBV6-2 or TRBV6-3 and TRBJ1-6; 7 bases line up with TRBD1. J lost 9 bases, V lost 0 bases, and 2 bases had no gene match. The CDR3 length is 14 residues. The germline gives CDR1 MNHEY, CDR2 SVGEGT. The CDR3 coding sequence is TGTGCCAGCAGTTACTCTGGACAGGTTTCACCCCTCCACTTT. Amino acid sequence: CASSYSGQVSPLHF.

The chain combines TRBV19 with TRBJ2-3; 10 nucleotides align to TRBD2. This CDR3 is built from 16 residues. Trimming removed 5 bases from V and 2 bases from J; junction bases left unmatched: 7. Germline loops: CDR1 LNHDA, CDR2 SQIVND (reference sequence). CDR3 DNA: TGTGCCAGTAGTTCTAGCGGGGGAGCTTCCACAGATACGCAGTATTTT. Translated, it gives CASSSSGGASTDTQYF. Together with reference TRBV19 and TRBJ2-3, the CDR3 gives the full variable domain: DGGITQSPKYLFRKEGQNVTLSCEQNLNHDAMYWYRQDPGQGLRLIYYSQIVNDFQKGDIAEGYSVSREKKESFPLTVTSAQKNPTAFYLCASSSSGGASTDTQYFGPGTRLTVL.

The chain links TRBV10-3 to TRBJ2-1; possible D gene TRBD2, 6 bases. Germline V gives CDR1 ENHRY, CDR2 SYGVKD. V was trimmed by 2 bases and J by 7 bases, leaving 15 bases between them. The CDR3 extends over 15 amino acids. Here the CDR3 DNA reads TGTGCCATCAGTGAGCCCCGGGAGTATTATAATGAGCAGTTCTTC. Translation gives CAISEPREYYNEQFF.